Listed below are T cell receptor beta chains from one sample, sequenced in a study of blood T cells in healthy people across ages. TCRdb independently ran MiXCR on the 5' RACE reads; one entry per CDR3 protein. Of over 1,500,000 distinct CDR3 sequences listed, around 40% are singletons. Input material: blood. Source of these receptors: a human donor in good health. The conserved cysteine and the conserved F or W are not part of the CDR3 here.

V gene	J gene	CDR3 protein
TRBV7-9	TRBJ1-4	ASSPGRLVNEKLF
TRBV29-1	TRBJ2-2	SVEDLNGELF
TRBV5-5	TRBJ2-7	ARAGPQAFSYEQY
TRBV18	TRBJ2-1	ASSPLSAGNPNEQF
TRBV7-2	TRBJ2-5	ASSLVPARSGGETQY
TRBV20-1	TRBJ1-4	SAEGGRNEKLF
TRBV20-1	TRBJ2-4	SARTGGRNIQY
TRBV6-1	TRBJ2-5	ASSENRGMEQETQY
TRBV7-2	TRBJ2-3	ASGYDGGASHTQY
TRBV12-3/TRBV12-4	TRBJ1-2	ASSLGGTPNYGYT